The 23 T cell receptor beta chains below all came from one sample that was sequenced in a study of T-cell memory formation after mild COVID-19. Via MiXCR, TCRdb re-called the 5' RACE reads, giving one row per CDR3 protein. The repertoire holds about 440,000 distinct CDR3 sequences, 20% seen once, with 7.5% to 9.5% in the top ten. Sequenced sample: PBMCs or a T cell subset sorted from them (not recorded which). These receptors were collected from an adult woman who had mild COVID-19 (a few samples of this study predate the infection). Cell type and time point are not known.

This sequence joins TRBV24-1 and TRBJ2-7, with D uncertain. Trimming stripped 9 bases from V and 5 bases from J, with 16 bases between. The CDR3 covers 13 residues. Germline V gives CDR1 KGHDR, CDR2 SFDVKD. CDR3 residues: CATSKPGGDEQYF. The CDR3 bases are TGTGCCACCTCGAAGCCAGGTGGGGACGAGCAGTACTTC.

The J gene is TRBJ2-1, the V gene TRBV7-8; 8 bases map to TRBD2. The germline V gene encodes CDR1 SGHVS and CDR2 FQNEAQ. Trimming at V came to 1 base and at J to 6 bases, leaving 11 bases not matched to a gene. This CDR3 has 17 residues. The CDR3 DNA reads TGTGCCAGCAGCTTAGTAGGAGCGGGAGTTGGCCCCAATGAGCAGTTCTTC. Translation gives CASSLVGAGVGPNEQFF.

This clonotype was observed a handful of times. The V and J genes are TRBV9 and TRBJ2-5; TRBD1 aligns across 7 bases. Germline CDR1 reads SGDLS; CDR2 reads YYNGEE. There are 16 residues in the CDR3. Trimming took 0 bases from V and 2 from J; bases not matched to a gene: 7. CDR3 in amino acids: CASSVGGGRGQETQYF. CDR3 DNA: TGTGCCAGCAGCGTAGGAGGTGGCAGGGGGCAAGAGACCCAGTACTTC. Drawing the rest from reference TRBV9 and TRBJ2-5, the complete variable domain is DSGVTQTPKHLITATGQRVTLRCSPRSGDLSVYWYQQSLDQGLQFLIQYYNGEERAKGNILERFSAQQFPDLHSELNLSSLELGDSALYFCASSVGGGRGQETQYFGPGTRLLVL.

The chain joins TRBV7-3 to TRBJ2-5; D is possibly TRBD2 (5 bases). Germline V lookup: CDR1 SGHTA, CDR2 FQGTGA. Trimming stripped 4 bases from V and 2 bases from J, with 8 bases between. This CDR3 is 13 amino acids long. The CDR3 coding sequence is TGTGCCAGCAGCTCCGGGATGCAAGAGACCCAGTACTTC. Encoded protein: CASSSGMQETQYF. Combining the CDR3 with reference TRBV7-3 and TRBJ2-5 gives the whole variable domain GAGVSQTPSNKVTEKGKYVELRCDPISGHTALYWYRQSLGQGPEFLIYFQGTGAADDSGLPNDRFFAVRPEGSVSTLKIQRTERGDSAVYLCASSSGMQETQYFGPGTRLLVL.

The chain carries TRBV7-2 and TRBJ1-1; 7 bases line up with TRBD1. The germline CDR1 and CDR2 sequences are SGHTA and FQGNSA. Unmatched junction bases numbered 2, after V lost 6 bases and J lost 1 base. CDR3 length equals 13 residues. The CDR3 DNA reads TGTGCCAGCAGACACAGGGGGAACACTGAAGCTTTCTTT. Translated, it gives CASRHRGNTEAFF.

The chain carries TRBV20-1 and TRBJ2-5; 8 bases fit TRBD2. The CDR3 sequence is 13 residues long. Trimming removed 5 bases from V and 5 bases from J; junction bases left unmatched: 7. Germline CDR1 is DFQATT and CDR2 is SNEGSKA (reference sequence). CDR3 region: CSARGGGSETQYF. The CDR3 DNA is TGCAGTGCTCGGGGGGGCGGGAGTGAGACCCAGTACTTC.

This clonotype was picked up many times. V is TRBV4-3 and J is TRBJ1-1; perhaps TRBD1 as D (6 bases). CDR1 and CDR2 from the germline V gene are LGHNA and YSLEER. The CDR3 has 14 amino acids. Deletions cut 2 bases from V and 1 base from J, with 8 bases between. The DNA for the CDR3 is TGCGCCAGCAGCCAACCGGGACAGAACACTGAAGCTTTCTTT. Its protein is CASSQPGQNTEAFF.

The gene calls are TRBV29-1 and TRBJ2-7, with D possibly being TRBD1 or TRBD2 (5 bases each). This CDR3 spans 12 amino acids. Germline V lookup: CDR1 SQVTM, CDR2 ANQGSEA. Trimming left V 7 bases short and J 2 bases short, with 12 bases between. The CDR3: CSGWDGPYEQYF. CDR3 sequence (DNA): TGCAGCGGGTGGGACGGACCCTACGAGCAGTACTTC.

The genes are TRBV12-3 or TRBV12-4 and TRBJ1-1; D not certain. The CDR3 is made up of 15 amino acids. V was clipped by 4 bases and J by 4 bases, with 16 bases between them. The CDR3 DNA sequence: TGTGCCAGCAGTTCCTTCGGAATAAGGAGCACTGAAGCTTTCTTT. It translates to CASSSFGIRSTEAFF.

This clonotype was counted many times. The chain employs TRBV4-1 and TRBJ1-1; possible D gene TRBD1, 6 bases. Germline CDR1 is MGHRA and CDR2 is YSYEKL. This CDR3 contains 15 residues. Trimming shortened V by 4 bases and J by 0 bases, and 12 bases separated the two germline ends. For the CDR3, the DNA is TGCGCCAGCAGCCTTCACGGACAGATGAACACTGAAGCTTTCTTT. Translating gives CASSLHGQMNTEAFF.

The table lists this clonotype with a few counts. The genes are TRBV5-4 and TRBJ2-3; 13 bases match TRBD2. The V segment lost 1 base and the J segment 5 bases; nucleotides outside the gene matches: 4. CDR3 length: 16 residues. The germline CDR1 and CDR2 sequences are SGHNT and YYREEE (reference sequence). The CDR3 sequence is CASSLTSGRERDTQYF. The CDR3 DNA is TGTGCCAGCAGCTTGACTAGCGGGAGGGAAAGAGATACGCAGTATTTT.

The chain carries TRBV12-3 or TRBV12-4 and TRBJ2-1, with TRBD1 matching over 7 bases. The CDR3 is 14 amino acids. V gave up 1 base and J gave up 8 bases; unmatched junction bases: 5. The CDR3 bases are TGTGCCAGCAGTTTAGGACAGGGAATCCATGAGCAGTTCTTC. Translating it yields CASSLGQGIHEQFF.

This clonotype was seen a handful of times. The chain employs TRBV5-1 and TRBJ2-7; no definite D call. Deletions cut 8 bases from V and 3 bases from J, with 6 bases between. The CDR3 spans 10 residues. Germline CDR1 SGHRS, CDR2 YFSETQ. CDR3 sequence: CARYIYEQYF. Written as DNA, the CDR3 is TGCGCCAGGTATATCTACGAGCAGTACTTC. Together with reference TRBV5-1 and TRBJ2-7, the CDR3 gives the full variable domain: KAGVTQTPRYLIKTRGQQVTLSCSPISGHRSVSWYQQTPGQGLQFLFEYFSETQRNKGNFPGRFSGRQFSNSRSEMNVSTLELGDSALYLCARYIYEQYFGPGTRLTVT.

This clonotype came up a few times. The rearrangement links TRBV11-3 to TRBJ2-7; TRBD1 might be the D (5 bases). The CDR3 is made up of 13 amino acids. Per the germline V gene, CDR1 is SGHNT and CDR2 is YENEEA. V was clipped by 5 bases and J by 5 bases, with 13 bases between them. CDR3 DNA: TGTGCCAGCAGCCATCCTCTAGGGGACGAGCAGTACTTC. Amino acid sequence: CASSHPLGDEQYF.

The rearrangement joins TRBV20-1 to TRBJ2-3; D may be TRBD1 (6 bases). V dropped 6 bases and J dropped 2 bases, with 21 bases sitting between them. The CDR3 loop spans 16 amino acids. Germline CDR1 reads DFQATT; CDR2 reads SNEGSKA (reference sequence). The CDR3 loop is CSAREPFRDNTDTQYF. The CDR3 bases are TGCAGTGCACGTGAGCCTTTCCGGGACAACACAGATACGCAGTATTTT.

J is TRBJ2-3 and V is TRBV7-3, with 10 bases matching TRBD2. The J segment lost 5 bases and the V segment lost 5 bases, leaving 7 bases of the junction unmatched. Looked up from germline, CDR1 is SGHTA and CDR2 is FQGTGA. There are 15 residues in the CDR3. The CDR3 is CASSPAGGRIDTQYF. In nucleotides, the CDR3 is TGTGCCAGCAGCCCAGCGGGGGGGCGGATAGATACGCAGTATTTT.

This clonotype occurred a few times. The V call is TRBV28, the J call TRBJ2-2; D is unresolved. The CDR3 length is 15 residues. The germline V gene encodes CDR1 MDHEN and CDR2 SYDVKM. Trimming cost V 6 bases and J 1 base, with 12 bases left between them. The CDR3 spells CASRYEDRNTGELFF. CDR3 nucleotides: TGTGCCAGCAGATACGAGGACCGGAACACCGGGGAGCTGTTTTTT.

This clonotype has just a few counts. Here the CDR3 reads CASRSTLAGGDTQYF. For the CDR3, the DNA is TGTGCCAGCAGGTCGACCCTAGCGGGGGGAGATACGCAGTATTTT. This rearrangement joins TRBV3-1 to TRBJ2-3, with 11 bases lining up with TRBD2. Germline values: CDR1 LGHDT, CDR2 YNNKEL (reference sequence). V trimming: 6 bases; J trimming: 5 bases; junction bases outside the gene matches: 7. CDR3 length: 15 residues.

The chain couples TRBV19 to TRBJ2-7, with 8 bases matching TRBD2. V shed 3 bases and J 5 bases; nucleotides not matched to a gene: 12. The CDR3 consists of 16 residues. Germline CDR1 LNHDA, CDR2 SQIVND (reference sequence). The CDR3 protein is CASSMTSESLTHEQYF. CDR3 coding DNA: TGTGCCAGTAGTATGACTAGCGAGAGTCTGACCCACGAGCAGTACTTC.

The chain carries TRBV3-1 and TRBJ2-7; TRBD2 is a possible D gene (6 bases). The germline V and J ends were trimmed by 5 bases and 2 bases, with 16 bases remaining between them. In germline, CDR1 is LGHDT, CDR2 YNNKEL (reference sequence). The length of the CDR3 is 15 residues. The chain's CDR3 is CASSRTAGRAYEQYF. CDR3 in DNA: TGTGCCAGCAGCAGAACCGCGGGGAGAGCCTACGAGCAGTACTTC.

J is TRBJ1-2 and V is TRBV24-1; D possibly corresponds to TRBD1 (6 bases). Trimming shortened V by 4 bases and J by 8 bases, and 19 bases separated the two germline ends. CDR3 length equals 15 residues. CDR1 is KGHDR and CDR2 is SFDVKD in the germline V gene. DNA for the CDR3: TGTGCCACCAGTGACGCCGACCCGGGGGCCAAGGGCTACACCTTC. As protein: CATSDADPGAKGYTF.

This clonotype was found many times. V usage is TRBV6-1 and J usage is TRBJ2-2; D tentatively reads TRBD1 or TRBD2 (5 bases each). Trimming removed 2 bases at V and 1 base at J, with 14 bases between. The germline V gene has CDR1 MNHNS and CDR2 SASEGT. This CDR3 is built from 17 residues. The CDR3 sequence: CASSESQGVWNTGELFF. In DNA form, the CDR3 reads TGTGCCAGCAGTGAAAGTCAGGGAGTATGGAACACCGGGGAGCTGTTTTTT.

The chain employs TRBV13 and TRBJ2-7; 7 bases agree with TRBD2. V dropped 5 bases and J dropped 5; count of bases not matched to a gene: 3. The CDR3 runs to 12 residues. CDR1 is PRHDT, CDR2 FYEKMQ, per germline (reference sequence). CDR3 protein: CASSHGRNEQYF. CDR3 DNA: TGTGCCAGCAGCCACGGGAGGAACGAGCAGTACTTC.